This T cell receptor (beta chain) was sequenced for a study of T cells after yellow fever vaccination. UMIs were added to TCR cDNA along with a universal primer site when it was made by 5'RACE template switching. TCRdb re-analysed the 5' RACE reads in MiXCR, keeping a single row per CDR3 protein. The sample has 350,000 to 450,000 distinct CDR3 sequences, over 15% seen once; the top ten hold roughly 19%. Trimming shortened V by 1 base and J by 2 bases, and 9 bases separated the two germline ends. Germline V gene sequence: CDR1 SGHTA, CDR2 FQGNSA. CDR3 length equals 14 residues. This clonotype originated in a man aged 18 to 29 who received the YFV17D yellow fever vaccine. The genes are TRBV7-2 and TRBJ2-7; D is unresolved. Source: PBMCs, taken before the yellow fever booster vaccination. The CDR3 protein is CASSLGDKPYEQYF. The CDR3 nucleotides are TGTGCCAGCAGCTTAGGAGACAAGCCCTACGAGCAGTACTTC.